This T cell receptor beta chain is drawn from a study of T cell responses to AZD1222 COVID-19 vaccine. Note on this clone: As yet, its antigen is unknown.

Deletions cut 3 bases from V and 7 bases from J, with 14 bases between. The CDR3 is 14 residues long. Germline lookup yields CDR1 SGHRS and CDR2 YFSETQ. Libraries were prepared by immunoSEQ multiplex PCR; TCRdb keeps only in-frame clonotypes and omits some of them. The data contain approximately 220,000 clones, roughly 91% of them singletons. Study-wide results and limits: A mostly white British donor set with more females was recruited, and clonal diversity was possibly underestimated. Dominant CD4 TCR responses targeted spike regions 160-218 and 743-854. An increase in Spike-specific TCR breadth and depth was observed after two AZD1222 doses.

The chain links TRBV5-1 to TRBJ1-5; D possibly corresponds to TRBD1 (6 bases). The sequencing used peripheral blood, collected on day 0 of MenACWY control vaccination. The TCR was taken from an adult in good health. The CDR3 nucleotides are TGCGCCAGCAGCTACACAGGGTTAAGCCAGCCCCAGCATTTT. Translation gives CASSYTGLSQPQHF.